The 22 T cell receptor beta chains listed next were all sequenced from one sample in a study of T cell clonality in common variable immunodeficiency. Clones were sequenced by immunoSEQ multiplex PCR, and TCRdb holds only the in-frame ones, with some missing. The sample has 40,000 to 55,000 clones, none seen only once. The sample comprised peripheral blood mononuclear cells. These receptors were collected from a person aged 18-69 years in good health.

This clone has a count of ten or more. Read coverage stops 3 residues before the CDR3 terminus; the germline J gene supplies the remainder. V is TRBV4-2 and J is TRBJ2-3; 12 bases are shared with TRBD2. V was pared by 4 bases and J by 5 bases, with 10 bases of the junction left unmatched. The CDR3 covers 17 residues. Germline V gene sequence: CDR1 LGHNA, CDR2 YNFKEQ. CDR3 bases read: TGTGCCAGCAGCCCTAGCGGGGGGGCTTTTCCTGTAGATACG. Translation gives CASSPSGGAFPVDT. The entire CDR3 sequence reads CASSPSGGAFPVDTQYF.

This clone was counted many times. The sequence runs out 3 residues before the end of the CDR3; the remainder is reconstructed from the germline J gene. This chain links TRBV29-1 with TRBJ2-7; D is ambiguous. Trimming took off 2 bases at V and 3 bases at J, with 8 bases between the two ends. The germline V gene encodes CDR1 SQVTM and CDR2 ANQGSEA. The CDR3 is made up of 12 amino acids. The CDR3 spells CSVERQVYEQYF. The CDR3 DNA, read in part, is TGCAGCGTTGAACGGCAGGTCTACGAG.

There are many counts of this clone. The read terminates 3 residues ahead of where the CDR3 ends, so the germline J gene completes it. The rearrangement uses TRBV5-6 and TRBJ1-1; 10 bases are shared with TRBD1. Germline CDR1 is SGHDT and CDR2 is YYEEEE. The V segment lost 1 base and the J segment 6 bases; nucleotides outside the gene matches: 6. The CDR3 consists of 15 residues. CDR3 region: CASSLLDRGSAEAFF. The sequenced CDR3 bases are TGTGCCAGCAGCTTGTTGGACAGGGGGTCCGCTGAA.

There are a few counts of this clone. Sequencing ends 3 residues short of the CDR3 end; the germline J gene provides the rest. The chain has TRBV30 and TRBJ1-2; 7 positions match TRBD1. Per the germline V gene, CDR1 is GTSNPN and CDR2 is SVGIG (reference sequence). The CDR3 totals 13 residues. J lost 2 bases, V lost 2 bases, and 2 bases had no gene match. The CDR3: CAWSPDRNYGYTF. CDR3 bases read: TGTGCCTGGAGTCCGGACAGGAACTATGGC.

This clone was detected many times. The read ends 3 residues shy of where the CDR3 ends; the end is completed using the germline J gene. The chain uses TRBV5-1 and TRBJ2-7; TRBD2 agrees at 10 bases. V dropped 4 bases and J dropped 0; count of bases not matched to a gene: 4. Per the germline V gene, CDR1 is SGHRS and CDR2 is YFSETQ. CDR3 length: 15 residues. CDR3 sequence reads: CASSLPSGGSYEQYF. Partial CDR3 DNA: TGCGCCAGCAGCCTCCCTAGCGGGGGCTCCTACGAG.

In this sample, this clone turned up many times. The read terminates 3 residues ahead of where the CDR3 ends, so the germline J gene completes it. The J gene is TRBJ1-2, the V gene TRBV6-4; 9 bases fit TRBD1. CDR1 and CDR2 (germline): MRHNA, SNTAGT. CDR3 length equals 13 residues. The CDR3 reads CASRTTQQGAYTF. The CDR3 bases that were read are TGTGCCAGCAGAACCACACAACAGGGGGCC.

This clone was picked up many times. The read terminates 3 residues ahead of where the CDR3 ends, so the germline J gene completes it. The chain combines TRBV7-8 with TRBJ2-1, with a weak D call TRBD2 (6 bases). Trimming took off 7 bases at V and 9 bases at J, with 16 bases between the two ends. CDR3 size: 13 residues. The germline V gene has CDR1 SGHVS and CDR2 FQNEAQ. Incomplete CDR3 DNA: TGTGCCAGCACCAACGACGTGGAGGGTGAG. Encoded protein: CASTNDVEGE. The full CDR3 protein is CASTNDVEGEQFF. The full variable domain, completed using reference TRBV7-8 and TRBJ2-1, is GAGVSQSPRYKVAKRGQDVALRCDPISGHVSLFWYQQALGQGPEFLTYFQNEAQLDKSGLPSDRFFAERPEGSVSTLKIQRTQQEDSAVYLCASTNDVEGEQFFGPGTRLTVL.

This clone has a count of ten or more. The junction departs from the called germline gene at one end, perhaps through a read error. The read is 3 residues too short to cover the CDR3 end, so that end is filled in from the germline J gene. This rearrangement joins TRBV10-3 to TRBJ2-7; D remains unclear. There are 13 residues in the CDR3. Germline CDR1 is ENHRY and CDR2 is SYGVKD. CDR3 DNA (partial): TGTACCATCAGTGAGCAGACGCTAGGCGAG. Its protein is CTISEQTLGE. The whole CDR3 sequence reads CTISEQTLGEQYF.

Details on this clone: The observed sequence ends 3 residues before the CDR3 terminus, with the missing tail filled in from the germline J gene. The V call is TRBV30, the J call TRBJ1-1; D is perhaps TRBD1 (6 bases). V shed 8 bases and J shed 7 bases, with 14 bases lying between them. The length of the CDR3 is 11 residues. Germline CDR1 and CDR2: GTSNPN and SVGIG (reference sequence). CDR3 loop: CAGDTGIEAFF. The CDR3 DNA, read in part, is TGTGCCGGGGACACCGGGATTGAA.

This clone was seen many times. The observed sequence ends 3 residues before the CDR3 terminus, with the missing tail filled in from the germline J gene. The chain links TRBV2 to TRBJ1-1, with 9 nucleotides matching TRBD1. Germline assignment: CDR1 SNHLY and CDR2 FYNNEI. There are 13 residues in the CDR3. CDR3 DNA (partial): TGTGCCAGCAGTGACTCGGGACAGGGCGAA. It codes for CASSDSGQGE. The complete CDR3 protein is CASSDSGQGEAFF.

This clone showed up just a few times. The DNA read from the CDR3 is TGCAGCGTTGGTAGTCTAGCGGTCTACGAG. This gives the protein CSVGSLAVYE. The full-length CDR3 reads as CSVGSLAVYEQYF. The rearrangement joins TRBV29-1 to TRBJ2-7; 7 bases fit TRBD2. The DNA ends 3 residues before the CDR3 does, and the rest of the CDR3 is filled in from the germline J gene. V lost 4 bases, J lost 3 bases, and 6 bases stayed unmatched. This CDR3 is 13 amino acids long. Germline CDR1 reads SQVTM; CDR2 reads ANQGSEA.

This clone was counted ten times or more. The sequence runs out 3 residues before the end of the CDR3; the remainder is reconstructed from the germline J gene. J is TRBJ1-6 and V is TRBV9; TRBD1 matches 7 bases. The V and J ends lost 0 bases and 5 bases, in that order; junction bases with no gene match: 2. The CDR3 contains 15 residues. Germline V gives CDR1 SGDLS, CDR2 YYNGEE. The covered CDR3 bases are TGTGCCAGCAGCGTAGGGACAGGCAATAATTCACCC. Translation gives CASSVGTGNNSP. In full, the CDR3 reads CASSVGTGNNSPLHF.

With respect to this clone: Compared with germline, one end of the junction differs, possibly owing to a read error. The read ends 3 residues shy of where the CDR3 ends; the end is completed using the germline J gene. Other DNA sequences in the sample encode the same CDR3. The V and J genes are TRBV20-1 and TRBJ1-3; perhaps TRBD1 as D (5 bases). The CDR3 covers 16 residues. The V gene's germline CDR1 is DFQATT and CDR2 SNEGSKA (reference sequence). The CDR3 loop is CSARVIRAGNPNTIYF. CDR3 DNA (partial): TGCAGTGCTAGAGTAATAAGGGCAGGGAACCCAAACACA.

This clone was observed many times. CDR3 loop: CSVRTSTDTQYF. The CDR3 DNA, read in part, is TGCAGTGTCCGGACTAGCACAGATACG. The chain has TRBV20-1 and TRBJ2-3, with D possibly TRBD2 on 5 matching bases. The read gets to within 3 residues of the CDR3 end, and the germline J gene fills in the rest. The germline V and J ends were trimmed by 7 bases and 0 bases, with 8 bases remaining between them. CDR1 and CDR2 (germline): DFQATT, SNEGSKA (reference sequence). The CDR3 is 12 residues long.

By share of the sample, this clone is medium-sized (0.01 to 0.1%). The CDR3 end is not reached by the read, which stops 3 residues before it; the germline J gene fills it in. V usage is TRBV30 and J usage is TRBJ2-5, with 13 bases identical to TRBD2. V gave up 6 bases and J gave up 3 bases; unmatched junction bases: 4. The CDR3 has 14 residues. Germline V lookup: CDR1 GTSNPN, CDR2 SVGIG (reference sequence). The CDR3 region is CACAGTSGKETQYF. The sequenced CDR3 bases are TGTGCCTGCGCCGGGACTAGCGGGAAAGAGACC.

This clone was found many times. Read coverage stops 3 residues before the CDR3 terminus; the germline J gene supplies the remainder. The rearrangement uses TRBV6-2 or TRBV6-3 and TRBJ1-1; 7 nucleotides line up with TRBD1. Germline V CDR1 and CDR2: MNHEY, SVGEGT. Trimming at V came to 2 bases and at J to 2 bases, leaving 8 bases not matched to a gene. The CDR3 spans 16 residues. Partial CDR3 DNA: TGTGCCAGCAGTTACGTTGGGGGACAGCTTAACACTGAA. It yields the protein CASSYVGGQLNTE. The whole CDR3 is CASSYVGGQLNTEAFF.

This clone was detected many times. The read ends 3 residues early relative to the CDR3; the germline J gene fills the gap. The gene calls are TRBV6-2 or TRBV6-3 and TRBJ1-5; 7 bases line up with TRBD1. In germline, CDR1 is MNHEY, CDR2 SVGEGT. The CDR3 has 15 amino acids. Unmatched junction bases numbered 10, after V lost 6 bases and J lost 5 bases. The CDR3 region is CASRTTGILDQPQHF. The CDR3 DNA, read in part, is TGTGCCAGCAGAACGACAGGGATCCTGGATCAGCCC.

Ten or more counts support this clone. The sequence runs out 3 residues before the end of the CDR3; the remainder is reconstructed from the germline J gene. The chain carries TRBV2 and TRBJ1-1; 7 bases align to TRBD1. The length of the CDR3 is 15 residues. Germline CDR1 and CDR2: SNHLY and FYNNEI. The J segment lost 0 bases and the V segment lost 3 bases, leaving 4 bases of the junction unmatched. Partial CDR3 DNA: TGTGCCAGCAGTGACACAGGGGACGTGAACACTGAA. Its translation is CASSDTGDVNTE. The entire CDR3 protein reads CASSDTGDVNTEAFF. The variable domain in full, with the rest retrieved from reference TRBV2 and TRBJ1-1, is EPEVTQTPSHQVTQMGQEVILRCVPISNHLYFYWYRQILGQKVEFLVSFYNNEISEKSEIFDDQFSVERPDGSNFTLKIRSTKLEDSAMYFCASSDTGDVNTEAFFGQGTRLTVV.

In its sample, this clone was seen many times. Read data end 3 residues before the CDR3 end; the end is taken from the germline J gene. This chain uses TRBV20-1 with TRBJ2-3, with 15 bases lining up with TRBD2. V lost 3 bases, J lost 2 bases, and 9 bases stayed unmatched. The germline V gene encodes CDR1 DFQATT and CDR2 SNEGSKA (reference sequence). The CDR3 extends over 18 amino acids. CDR3 sequence: CSASGSGTSGGSTDTQYF. The CDR3 DNA, read in part, is TGCAGTGCTAGCGGTTCCGGGACTAGCGGGGGGTCCACAGATACG.

The sample holds many counts of this clone. Read data end 3 residues before the CDR3 end; the end is taken from the germline J gene. The V and J genes are TRBV30 and TRBJ1-1; the match to TRBD1 covers 9 bases. The germline V gene encodes CDR1 GTSNPN and CDR2 SVGIG (reference sequence). The CDR3 sequence is 11 residues long. CDR3 DNA, as far as it was read: TGTGCCTGCCCCGGGACAGGGCGT. This gives the protein CACPGTGR. The full CDR3 is CACPGTGRAFF.

Points on this clone: The sequenced fragment ends 3 residues before the CDR3 boundary, so the rest is inferred from the germline J gene. The chain has TRBV27 and TRBJ2-7; 13 bases agree with TRBD2. The V segment lost 4 bases and the J segment 2 bases; nucleotides outside the gene matches: 8. CDR1 MNHEY and CDR2 SMNVEV come from the germline V gene (reference sequence). CDR3 length: 17 residues. CDR3 DNA (partial): TGTGCCAGCAGTTCACTAGCGGGGGGGCCGATTACCTACGAG. This encodes CASSSLAGGPITYE. The entire CDR3 protein reads CASSSLAGGPITYEQYF.

This clone has ten or more counts. Read data end 3 residues before the CDR3 end; the end is taken from the germline J gene. This rearrangement joins TRBV19 to TRBJ1-2, with TRBD1 identical over 10 bases. The V segment lost 6 bases and the J segment 4 bases; nucleotides outside the gene matches: 5. The CDR3 extends over 14 amino acids. Germline-derived CDR1 and CDR2 are LNHDA and SQIVND (reference sequence). The CDR3 bases that were read are TGTGCCAGTAGAACCGGGACAGGGGTCTATGGC. As protein: CASRTGTGVYG. The full-length CDR3 reads as CASRTGTGVYGYTF.